This TCR beta chain was captured by sequencing in a study of CXCR3-negative and CXCR3-positive naive CD8 T cells. Findings of the study overall: Comparison of naive cells showed more hydrophobic TRB CDR3s in CXCR3-positive than in CXCR3-negative naive cells. TRBV-TRBJ usage was alike in naive CXCR3-negative and CXCR3-positive cells but differed in memory cells. High diversity, comparable across both naive subsets, contrasted with much lower diversity in memory CD8+ cells.

The CDR3 runs 15 residues. Points on this clonotype: What it binds is unknown.

Libraries of TRB cDNA were made by 5' RACE and carried UMIs. Following a re-call of the 5' RACE reads, TCRdb has one entry per CDR3 protein and lacks DNA. The sample has 100,000 to 150,000 distinct CDR3 sequences, and its top ten clones hold approximately 0.29%. This sequence was found in a human donor in good health. Some clones in this sample may be carry-over from other donors' samples. Sequencing was carried out using naive CXCR3- CD8+ T cells from blood. As to subset: CD45RO-CCR7+CD27+CD95- naive CD8+ T cells lacking CXCR3 (TNR3-). The rearrangement joins TRBV12-3 or TRBV12-4 to TRBJ2-7; TCRdb indicates TRBD2, and absent DNA this call remains unverified. The CDR3 region is CASSTAAGSSYEQYF.